This T cell receptor beta chain was recorded in a study of blood T cell repertoires in COVID-19. Study background: Some COVID-19 samples were acute and others convalescent; all came from the United States, Italy and Spain. T cells, B-cell-depleted T cells, or PBMCs supplied cDNA or gDNA.

Under the authors' procedure: Estimates of nucleated cell counts were drawn from the amplification of reference gene primers. Some clones are missing from TCRdb's copy, which holds only in-frame ones; the method was immunoSEQ multiplex PCR. V, J and clone size are taken as reported in that table, and D and trimming were inferred from the DNA itself. The sample carries approximately 190,000 clones, approximately 80% recorded once. This clone has a handful of counts. The ends were cut back, 4 bases at V and 5 bases at J, with 15 bases in the middle. Per the germline V gene, CDR1 is SGHRS and CDR2 is YFSETQ. This CDR3 has 15 amino acids.

The receptor was isolated from a human donor with acute or convalescent COVID-19. The donor label of this sample is uncertain. The V call is TRBV5-1, the J call TRBJ2-2; D possibly corresponds to TRBD2 (6 bases). The sequencing input was peripheral blood. The CDR3 bases are TGCGCCAGCAGCCCAGGACATGGGGGGACCGGGGAGCTGTTTTTT. This sequence encodes CASSPGHGGTGELFF.